These T cell receptor beta chains were read from a single sample in a study of molecular identifiers for immune sequencing clone quantification. One entry per CDR3 protein, called by TCRdb with MiXCR from the PCR reads. The sample has fewer than 100,000 distinct CDR3 sequences, 21% seen once. Sequences were obtained from naive CD8+ T cells from blood, with Jurkat cell RNA spiked in. The receptors here all came from a human donor in good health. Some libraries in this study had Jurkat cell RNA spiked in. The CDR3 runs from the conserved cysteine through the conserved F or W. D genes are given only for firm matches. Rows give clone size only sometimes, using once, few, many, or a class for an expanded clone.

abundance,len,j_gene,v_gene,d_gene,CDR3nt,CDR3aa
many,16,TRBJ1-5,TRBV24-1,TRBD1,TGTGCCACCAGTGACGGACAGGGGGGAGTCAATCAGCCCCAGCATTTT,CATSDGQGGVNQPQHF
many,14,TRBJ1-2,TRBV30,NA,TGTGCCTGGACCCCCATGGGGCCGGCCTATGGCTACACCTTC,CAWTPMGPAYGYTF
few,12,TRBJ2-5,TRBV28,TRBD2,TGTGCCAGCGACGCGGGAGAAGAGACCCAGTACTTC,CASDAGEETQYF
NA,13,TRBJ1-5,TRBV12-3/TRBV12-4,NA,TGTGCCAGCAGCCCCGCGGGTGTTCAGCCCCAGCATTTT,CASSPAGVQPQHF
NA,14,TRBJ2-5,TRBV7-9,TRBD1,TGTGCCAGCAGCCGTCGGACAGGCCAAGAGACCCAGTACTTC,CASSRRTGQETQYF
few,15,TRBJ2-3,TRBV4-3,NA,TGCGCCAGCAGCCATTTCTTCTCTAGCACAGATACGCAGTATTTT,CASSHFFSSTDTQYF
once,12,TRBJ2-2,TRBV6-5,TRBD1,TGTGCCAGCAAAGGACAGGCCGTGGAGCTGTTTTTT,CASKGQAVELFF
many,12,TRBJ2-7,TRBV5-6,NA,TGTGCCAGCAGCTTGGGACCGCGGGGGCAGTACTTC,CASSLGPRGQYF
NA,20,TRBJ2-1,TRBV5-1,TRBD2,TGCGCCAGCAGCTTGGGGCGGGTAGCGGGCGCTGTATACTCCTACAATGAGCAGTTCTTC,CASSLGRVAGAVYSYNEQFF
few,14,TRBJ2-1,TRBV30,TRBD2,TGTGCCTGGAGTTGGCTAGCGGGAGGGAATGAGCAGTTCTTC,CAWSWLAGGNEQFF
many,17,TRBJ1-3,TRBV5-4,TRBD1,TGTGCCAGCAGCCATGACAGGGGGCGGATCCCTGGAAACACCATATATTTT,CASSHDRGRIPGNTIYF
many,14,TRBJ2-7,TRBV5-6,NA,TGTGCCAGCAGCTTGGTCGAGAGCTCCTACGAGCAGTACTTC,CASSLVESSYEQYF
NA,16,TRBJ2-1,TRBV5-1,TRBD1,TGCGCCAGCAGCTTGGACGGGGACAGCTACTACAATGAGCAGTTCTTC,CASSLDGDSYYNEQFF
NA,19,TRBJ2-1,TRBV6-1,TRBD2,TGTGCCAGCAGTGAGGACGGGCTAGCGGGGGCCCTCTCCTACAATGAGCAGTTCTTC,CASSEDGLAGALSYNEQFF
many,13,TRBJ2-4,TRBV2,TRBD1,TGTGCCAGCAGAGGACAGGGACCAAACATTCAGTACTTC,CASRGQGPNIQYF
NA,16,TRBJ1-1,TRBV7-2,NA,TGTGCCAGCAGCCTATCGGGATCTGTCGTGAACACTGAAGCTTTCTTT,CASSLSGSVVNTEAFF
many,13,TRBJ2-3,TRBV12-3/TRBV12-4,NA,TGTGCCAGCAGTTCTAGTCACACAGATACGCAGTATTTT,CASSSSHTDTQYF
many,15,TRBJ2-5,TRBV6-6,TRBD1,TGTGCCAGCAGTGACTCCGGGACAGGGGGAGAGACCCAGTACTTC,CASSDSGTGGETQYF
many,15,TRBJ1-5,TRBV7-9,TRBD1,TGTGCCAGCAGCGGATGGGGGGACAGCGATCAGCCCCAGCATTTT,CASSGWGDSDQPQHF
NA,15,TRBJ2-6,TRBV27,TRBD1,TGTGCCAGCAGGCCCGGGACAGGGTATTCGTTCGTCCTGACTTTC,CASRPGTGYSFVLTF
few,11,TRBJ1-2,TRBV6-1,NA,TGTGCCAACCTTGACAGCTATGGCTACACCTTC,CANLDSYGYTF
few,14,TRBJ2-7,TRBV4-3,TRBD1,TGCGCCAGCAGCGCCGGGACAGGTACCTACGAGCAGTACTTC,CASSAGTGTYEQYF
NA,11,TRBJ2-1,TRBV7-2,TRBD2,TGTGCCAGCAGCCCGGGGGGTGAGCAGTTCTTC,CASSPGGEQFF
many,16,TRBJ2-7,TRBV4-3,TRBD2,TGCGCCAGCAGCTTGAATTGGGGGGGGAGCTCCTACGAGCAGTACTTC,CASSLNWGGSSYEQYF
NA,14,TRBJ2-1,TRBV19,TRBD2,TGTGCCAGTAGTCCCGGGACTAGCATCGATGAGCAGTTCTTC,CASSPGTSIDEQFF
many,17,TRBJ1-1,TRBV5-1,NA,TGCGCCAGCAGCTTTGATCTTAGGGGAGGAGGCGGCACTGAAGCTTTCTTT,CASSFDLRGGGGTEAFF
once,14,TRBJ2-1,TRBV25-1,NA,TGTGCCAGCCACCCGCTAGGGGACTACAATGAGCAGTTCTTC,CASHPLGDYNEQFF
NA,12,TRBJ1-1,TRBV2,NA,TGTGCCACCCGAGCTGGCCAGACTGAAGCTTTCTTT,CATRAGQTEAFF
few,12,TRBJ2-3,TRBV29-1,NA,TGCAGCTCCCGGGGGATGACAGATACGCAGTATTTT,CSSRGMTDTQYF
many,15,TRBJ1-1,TRBV3-1,TRBD1,TGTGCCAGCAGCCCTTGGACAGGAATGAACACTGAAGCTTTCTTT,CASSPWTGMNTEAFF
many,15,TRBJ1-5,TRBV6-6,NA,TGTGCCAGCAGTTACTCGGACAGTGCCAATCAGCCCCAGCATTTT,CASSYSDSANQPQHF
NA,19,TRBJ2-7,TRBV7-9,TRBD1,TGTGCCAGCAGCTCGTCCCTCCCCCCTGGGGACAGGCAATCCTACGAGCAGTGCTTC,CASSSSLPPGDRQSYEQCF
many,21,TRBJ2-3,TRBV7-6,TRBD2,TGTGCCAGCAGCTTAAACCTCCCGGGACTAGCGCGAGATACTAGCACAGATACGCAGTATTTT,CASSLNLPGLARDTSTDTQYF
many,15,TRBJ1-2,TRBV6-1,NA,TGTGCCAGCACTCCTCCCTTGTGGCAGAACTATGGCTACACCTTC,CASTPPLWQNYGYTF
NA,19,TRBJ2-7,TRBV4-3,TRBD1,TGCGCCAGCAGCCAAGAGGGCACTCACGCCGGGACAGGGGGTTATGAGCAGTACTTC,CASSQEGTHAGTGGYEQYF
many,15,TRBJ1-1,TRBV6-6,NA,TGTGCCAGCAGTCTCGACTCAGAACAGAACACTGAAGCTTTCTTT,CASSLDSEQNTEAFF
NA,22,TRBJ2-5,TRBV15,TRBD2,TGTGCCACCAGCAGGGGGGGAAGCTTTTTACCGGGACTAGCGGACACCGGGGAGACCCAGTACTTC,CATSRGGSFLPGLADTGETQYF
many,18,TRBJ2-6,TRBV12-3/TRBV12-4,NA,TGTGCCAGCAGTTCCGGACCCCAAGGGATCTCTGGGGCCAACGTCCTGACTTTC,CASSSGPQGISGANVLTF
many,14,TRBJ1-1,TRBV12-5,NA,TGTGCTAGTGGTGATGGGGGTCTGGGCACTGAAGCTTTCTTT,CASGDGGLGTEAFF
few,18,TRBJ2-3,TRBV20-1,TRBD2,TGCAGTGCTAGAGGGTCTAGCGGGGGGCCAGGAAGAACAGATACGCAGTATTTT,CSARGSSGGPGRTDTQYF
NA,17,TRBJ2-7,TRBV11-2,NA,TGTGCCAGCAGCCCGCTGGGGGGTGCGGGTGGTGGCTACGAGCAGTACTTC,CASSPLGGAGGGYEQYF
NA,15,TRBJ1-5,TRBV19,TRBD1,TGTGCCAGTAGTAACGGACAGGGGGTCAATCAGCCCCAGCATTTT,CASSNGQGVNQPQHF
NA,18,TRBJ1-1,TRBV12-3/TRBV12-4,TRBD1,TGTGCCAGCAGTTTAGCGGAGGGGACAGAAAGGGAGAACACTGAAGCTTTCTTT,CASSLAEGTERENTEAFF
few,14,TRBJ2-1,TRBV9,NA,TGTGCCAGCAGCGACGGGGGGCTCTACAATGAGCAGTTCTTC,CASSDGGLYNEQFF
many,13,TRBJ2-3,TRBV2,NA,TGTGCCAGCAGGGAGAGGGGGGCAGATACGCAGTATTTT,CASRERGADTQYF
NA,16,TRBJ2-2,TRBV4-1,TRBD1,TGCGCCAGCAGCCCCGGGACAGGGAGGAACACCGGGGAGCTGTTTTTT,CASSPGTGRNTGELFF
many,17,TRBJ1-3,TRBV4-3,NA,TGCGCCAGCAGCCAAGATCCAGGACAGAATCTAGGAAACACCATATATTTT,CASSQDPGQNLGNTIYF
few,18,TRBJ2-5,TRBV28,TRBD2,TGTGCCAGCAGTTCCGCCCCTCTAGCGGGAGGTCTTAAAGAGACCCAGTACTTC,CASSSAPLAGGLKETQYF
many,13,TRBJ2-1,TRBV30,NA,TGTGCCTGGAGTGTAAGCTACGACAATGAGCAGTTCTTC,CAWSVSYDNEQFF
many,14,TRBJ2-1,TRBV7-2,NA,TGTGCCAGCAGCTTAGGAGTCGTGAACAATGAGCAGTTCTTC,CASSLGVVNNEQFF
NA,16,TRBJ2-1,TRBV6-2/TRBV6-3,NA,TGTGCCAGCAGTTGGACCTTCGACAAACTAGAGAATGAGCAGTTCTTC,CASSWTFDKLENEQFF
few,16,TRBJ2-1,TRBV7-2,NA,TGTGCCAGCAGCTTAGCTGCGGACCCCCCGGCGGATGAGCAGTTCTTC,CASSLAADPPADEQFF
many,13,TRBJ2-7,TRBV6-5,NA,TGTGCCAGCAGCGACGGGAGCTCCTACGAGCAGTACTTC,CASSDGSSYEQYF
many,14,TRBJ2-4,TRBV7-6,TRBD1,TGTGCCAGCAGCTTAGAGACAGGGGGAAACATTCAGTACTTC,CASSLETGGNIQYF
many,14,TRBJ1-4,TRBV7-2,NA,TGTGCCAGCAGCTTAACGGAGGGGACGGGAAAACTGTTTTTT,CASSLTEGTGKLFF